This TCR beta chain was sequenced in a study of blood T cell repertoires in COVID-19. As for the study in general: Whether acute or convalescent, the COVID-19 samples came from the United States, Italy and Spain. Sample material is recorded as cDNA or gDNA derived from T cells, B-cell-depleted T cells, or PBMCs.

Per the original methods: Amplifying reference gene primers gave estimates of nucleated cell counts. Repertoires were generated with immunoSEQ multiplex PCR, while TCRdb's copy carries only in-frame clones and drops some. That table is the source of V, J and clone size, and D and trimming were worked out from the DNA. This table holds 88,000 or so clones, 65% to 90% found once. Germline assignment: CDR1 SNHLY and CDR2 FYNNEI. V was clipped by 5 bases and J by 2 bases, with 9 bases between them. This CDR3 region has 13 residues. The J gene is TRBJ1-2, the V gene TRBV2, with D possibly matching TRBD1 (5 bases). The clonotype comes from a man aged 55 to 70 with acute or convalescent COVID-19. Sequenced: peripheral blood. This CDR3 reads CASSTSGNYGYTF. The DNA for the CDR3 is TGTGCCAGCAGTACCTCAGGGAACTATGGCTACACCTTC.